The entry that follows covers one T cell receptor (beta chain) sequence. The target of this receptor is not known. No base qualities exist here, and no much larger clone lies one base off it. The donors were healthy, HIV-negative adults who had no recently reported acute infections or vaccinations. Every donor was a Caucasian adult residing in Nashville, Tennessee, USA. CD4+ T cells were enriched by magnetic negative selection; naive cells were then positively selected on CD45RA, and the negative fraction formed the memory subset. Blood was obtained by leukapheresis, after which PBMCs were separated by Ficoll-Histopaque density gradient centrifugation and cryopreserved in liquid nitrogen vapor phase. Purity and quantity of every magnetically sorted T cell population were checked by analytical flow cytometry. Genomic DNA was isolated from each sorted fraction and quantified by UV absorbance on a Nanodrop 2000c.

The record originates from a study of shared clonotypes between healthy human individuals (dated by TCRdb to the early 2020s). About the investigation overall: The cohort comprised a couple of women and a few men aged 18 to 49 years. Per donor, leukapheresis produced somewhere between about 0.9 and 10 billion PBMCs. Libraries were prepared and TCR repertoires were sequenced by different laboratories using diverse techniques, in order to increase sequencing depth and limit assay-specific biases. The study deeply sequenced blood TCR repertoires of about 5 healthy adults to estimate repertoire size and the extent of clonotype sharing between individuals. For each donor, CD4 naive and CD4 memory were each given three plates, CD8 naive was given two plates, and CD8 memory was given one plate. Broader findings and caveats from the paper: Estimated clonotype richness was generally larger for naive than for memory subsets. Across a handful of donors, about 4.5% of naive CD4, approximately 4% of naive CD8, approximately 2.5% of memory CD4, and 0.3% to 0.45% of memory CD8 clonotypes were shared. Incomplete sequencing was indicated by rarefaction of sorted-subset datasets, despite the large sequencing depth. Because the study included only a small number of donors, the genetic and exposure-history diversity represented was limited. Sampling was restricted to blood, and TCR repertoires in tissue are likely to differ from TCR repertoires in blood. Higher generation probabilities were observed for clonotypes shared by all four sorted-subset donors than for non-shared clonotypes. Pairwise subsampling led to the expectation that sequencing depth would affect the degree of clonotype sharing among donors.

A distance of 16 bases separates the germline ends of V and J, which lose 1 base and 5 bases respectively. Sequences SGHRS (CDR1) and YFSETQ (CDR2) are obtained from the germline V gene. The CDR3, cysteine through phenylalanine, is 15 amino acids long. The entry retains the CDR3 DNA only, 45 bases that are in frame from base 1. Using the deep immunoSEQ assay, multiplex PCR amplified TCR CDR3 regions from genomic DNA. Extracted genomic DNA from each cell subset was spread evenly across all wells of several immunoSEQ 96-well plates, with each plate serving as a replicate. Each replicate PCR for sorted subsets received about 200 ng genomic DNA, equal to roughly 33,000 T cell genomes. The purified libraries were quantified using a Qubit 3.0 fluorometer, sized with a Bioanalyzer 2100, and then quantified again using the KAPA Library Quantification kit. Every immunoSEQ 96-well plate was sequenced on a dedicated single-read 150-cycle Illumina NextSeq 550 flow cell. Under the source paper's analysis protocol: Because only junctional sequences without quality scores were contained in the immunoSEQ output, filtering matching that applied to full-length reads could not be performed. To assign V/J genes and CDR3, sequences were annotated against IMGT germline references using PyIR, a Python wrapper for IgBLAST v1.9. Reads were removed for weak V/J assignments (E-value above 1e-6), missing CDR3, stop codons, out-of-frame junctions, or ambiguous translated residues. V3J clonotypes were defined as sequences sharing an identical inferred V gene, J gene, and CDR3 amino acid sequence. Percentage overlap between repertoires was calculated by dividing the number of shared unique clonotypes by the size of the smaller repertoire. Three approaches were used to assess repertoire richness: RTK rarefaction, the Chao1 estimator, and Recon v2.1 estimates of unobserved clonotypes. OLGA was used to compute generation probabilities for all TCRbeta clonotypes that the gDNA method yielded from a few donors. TCRdb re-hosts the immuneACCESS table, in-frame sequences only. Its copies lack some clones; in the studies checked, an unresolved V gene accounts for under half of them, and the cause for the rest is not known. V and J calls and clone size are those listed in that table; D and trimming were worked out from the DNA. This sample lists approximately 620,000 clones; more than 95% were detected once. Clones ranked in the top ten supply approximately 0.057% of the sample.

The sequencing sample was made of naive CD4+ T cells sorted from blood. Taken with the paper, the label for cell subset or site translates to: CD45RA+ positively selected. The TCR sequence derives from a woman aged 25 to 39 in good health. This sequence uses TRBV5-1 and TRBJ2-7; no D gene call is confident. The DNA is as follows: TGCGCCAGCAGCTTGAGTTCTAGGGCCGACCACGAGCAGTACTTC. Translated, it gives CASSLSSRADHEQYF.